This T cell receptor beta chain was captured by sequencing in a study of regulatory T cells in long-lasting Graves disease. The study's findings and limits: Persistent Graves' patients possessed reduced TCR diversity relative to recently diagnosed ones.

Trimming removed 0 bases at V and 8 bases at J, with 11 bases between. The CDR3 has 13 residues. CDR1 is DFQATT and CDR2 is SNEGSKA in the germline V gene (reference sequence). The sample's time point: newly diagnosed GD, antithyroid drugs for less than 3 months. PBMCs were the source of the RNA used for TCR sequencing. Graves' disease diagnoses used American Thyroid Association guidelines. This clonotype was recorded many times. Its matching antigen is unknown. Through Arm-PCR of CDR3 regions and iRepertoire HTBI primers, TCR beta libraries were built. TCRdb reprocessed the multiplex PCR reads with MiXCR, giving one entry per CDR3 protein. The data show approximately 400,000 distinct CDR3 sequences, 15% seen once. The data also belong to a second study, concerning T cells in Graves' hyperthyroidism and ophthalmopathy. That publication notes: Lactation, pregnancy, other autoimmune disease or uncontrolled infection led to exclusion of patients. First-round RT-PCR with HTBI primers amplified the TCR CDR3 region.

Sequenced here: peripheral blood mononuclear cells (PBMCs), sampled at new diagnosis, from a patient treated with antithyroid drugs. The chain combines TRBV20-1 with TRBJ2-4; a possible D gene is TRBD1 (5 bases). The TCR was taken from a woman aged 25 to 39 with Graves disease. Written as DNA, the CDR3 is TGCAGTGCTAGAGATCCGACAGCCGACATTCAGTACTTC. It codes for CSARDPTADIQYF.